A single sample gave rise to the 30 T cell receptor beta chains below, sequenced in a study of OX40 agonist ivuxolimab in advanced cancers. Measured with immunoSEQ multiplex PCR; TCRdb has only the in-frame clones, and not every one. The table shows about 12,000 clones, with around 83% occurring only once. The material was CD4+ or CD8+ T cells sorted from blood, obtained in a trial of the OX40 agonist ivuxolimab. These receptor sequences come from an adult with an advanced solid tumor such as melanoma, head and neck, liver or kidney cancer.

The chain couples TRBV6-5 to TRBJ1-2; a weak D match, TRBD1 (5 bases). There are 11 residues in the CDR3. Germline-derived CDR1 and CDR2 are MNHEY and SVGAGI. The CDR3 loop reads CATEGIGGYTF. CDR3 nucleotides: TGTGCTACGGAGGGGATAGGTGGCTACACCTTC.

This chain joins TRBV6-9 and TRBJ2-7; D is unresolved. CDR1 MNHGY and CDR2 SVAAGI come from the germline V gene. This CDR3 has 13 residues. V was shortened by 3 bases and J by 3 bases, with 9 bases between the two germline ends. The DNA for the CDR3 is TGTGCCAGCAGTTACGGGCAGAACTACGAGCAGTACTTC. It encodes CASSYGQNYEQYF.

V usage is TRBV29-1 and J usage is TRBJ2-1, with 7 bases matching TRBD2. CDR3 size: 13 residues. The trim removed 6 bases at V and 2 bases at J, leaving 4 bases unmatched. Germline loops: CDR1 SQVTM, CDR2 ANQGSEA. The chain's CDR3 is CSVTGTTYNEQFF. CDR3 sequence (DNA): TGCAGCGTAACCGGGACTACCTACAATGAGCAGTTCTTC.

The DNA for the CDR3 is TGTGCCAGCAGCACAGGGACAGCCAGTTCCTACGAGCAGTACTTC. It codes for CASSTGTASSYEQYF. V usage is TRBV11-2 and J usage is TRBJ2-7; the match to TRBD1 covers 7 bases. The ends lost 5 bases at V and 1 base at J; junction bases unmatched: 8. CDR3 length: 15 amino acids. Looked up from germline, CDR1 is SGHAT and CDR2 is FQNNGV.

The V call is TRBV5-5, the J call TRBJ1-2; 9 bases map to TRBD1. Trimming took 4 bases from V and 4 from J; bases not matched to a gene: 2. Germline V gene data show CDR1 as SGHKS and CDR2 as YYEKEE (reference sequence). The CDR3 is made up of 13 amino acids. The CDR3 DNA sequence: TGTGCCAGCAGCCCGACAGGGGGCTATGGCTACACCTTC. Its protein is CASSPTGGYGYTF.

The chain carries TRBV30 and TRBJ2-5, with 8 bases identical to TRBD2. The J segment lost 4 bases and the V segment lost 0 bases, leaving 4 bases of the junction unmatched. From germline, CDR1 is GTSNPN and CDR2 SVGIG (reference sequence). The CDR3 spans 14 residues. The DNA of the CDR3 is TGTGCCTGGAGTGTAGGCGCGGGAGGAGAGACCCAGTACTTC. Its translation is CAWSVGAGGETQYF.

The chain has TRBV4-3 and TRBJ2-1; the match to TRBD1 covers 8 bases. After removal of 0 bases from V and 2 bases from J, the junction contained 0 bases not matched to a gene. This CDR3 spans 15 amino acids. Looked up from germline, CDR1 is LGHNA and CDR2 is YSLEER. The CDR3 reads CASSQDRGPYNEQFF. For the CDR3, the DNA is TGCGCCAGCAGCCAAGACAGGGGGCCCTACAATGAGCAGTTCTTC.

This clone showed up just once. The chain has TRBV5-1 and TRBJ1-3; D possibly corresponds to TRBD1 (5 bases). Between the trimmed V and J ends, which lost 0 bases and 1 base, there was a span of 8 bases. CDR1 is SGHRS and CDR2 is YFSETQ in the germline V gene. The CDR3 consists of 15 residues. The CDR3, as DNA: TGCGCCAGCAGCTTGGATGGGGGATCTGGAAACACCATATATTTT. It encodes CASSLDGGSGNTIYF.

V usage is TRBV5-1 and J usage is TRBJ1-1, with 9 bases identical to TRBD1. The CDR3 is made up of 14 amino acids. CDR1 and CDR2 (germline): SGHRS, YFSETQ. The V segment lost 4 bases and the J segment 5 bases; nucleotides outside the gene matches: 6. This CDR3 reads CASSLTGTGTEAFF. For the CDR3, the DNA is TGCGCCAGCAGCCTTACCGGGACAGGGACTGAAGCTTTCTTT.

The rearrangement links TRBV27 to TRBJ2-1; 7 bases line up with TRBD1. J was trimmed by 6 bases and V by 6 bases; bases with no gene match: 2. CDR3 length: 12 amino acids. Germline-derived CDR1 and CDR2 are MNHEY and SMNVEV (reference sequence). CDR3 bases: TGTGCCAGCAGCAGGACAGGCAATGAGCAGTTCTTC. Encoded protein: CASSRTGNEQFF.

The chain links TRBV6-5 to TRBJ1-1; 11 bases agree with TRBD1. The V gene end was trimmed by 6 bases and the J gene end by 6 bases; junction bases not matched to a gene: 9. Germline V gives CDR1 MNHEY, CDR2 SVGAGI. The CDR3 runs 15 residues. CDR3 DNA: TGTGCCAGCAGCCCCCCGGGACAGGGGGTATCTGAAGCTTTCTTT. Residues: CASSPPGQGVSEAFF.

V and J are TRBV27 and TRBJ1-1; 7 bases fit TRBD1. Trimming removed 4 bases from V and 3 bases from J; junction bases left unmatched: 2. Germline V CDR1 and CDR2: MNHEY, SMNVEV (reference sequence). The CDR3 totals 13 residues. The CDR3 coding sequence is TGTGCCAGCAGTTGGCAGGGGGACACTGAAGCTTTCTTT. This codes for CASSWQGDTEAFF.

The CDR3 sequence is CASSMGYGLHEQFF. The CDR3 DNA is TGTGCCAGTAGTATGGGGTACGGGTTGCATGAGCAGTTCTTC. The V gene is TRBV19, the J gene TRBJ2-1; D is unresolved. The V gene's germline CDR1 is LNHDA and CDR2 SQIVND (reference sequence). The CDR3 extends over 14 amino acids. V gave up 3 bases and J gave up 8 bases, with 14 bases separating them.

The chain couples TRBV18 to TRBJ1-3; 7 bases are shared with TRBD1. The CDR3 extends over 17 amino acids. V lost 0 bases to trimming and J lost 1 base; unmatched junction nucleotides: 6. Germline V gives CDR1 KGHSH, CDR2 LQKENI. Here the CDR3 DNA reads TGTGCCAGCTCACCACCGACCGGGACAGTGTCTGGAAACACCATATATTTT. Residues: CASSPPTGTVSGNTIYF.

The chain combines TRBV19 with TRBJ1-2; D is unclear. The CDR3 is 12 residues long. Trimming took 4 bases from V and 7 from J, leaving 10 bases between them. Looked up from germline, CDR1 is LNHDA and CDR2 is SQIVND (reference sequence). The CDR3 sequence is CASSSGYLGYTF. For the CDR3, the DNA is TGTGCCAGTAGTAGTGGTTACCTTGGCTACACCTTC.

The genes are TRBV5-6 and TRBJ2-7; D gene uncertain. V shed 0 bases and J shed 0 bases, with 13 bases lying between them. CDR1 and CDR2 (germline): SGHDT, YYEEEE. CDR3 length: 16 amino acids. The CDR3 reads CASSLEETLSSYEQYF. The CDR3 DNA is TGTGCCAGCAGCTTGGAAGAGACGCTGAGCTCCTACGAGCAGTACTTC.

This clone was seen only once. The chain employs TRBV7-9 and TRBJ2-1; TRBD2 matches 9 bases. CDR3 length: 15 residues. From germline, CDR1 is SEHNR and CDR2 FQNEAQ (reference sequence). V shed 4 bases, J shed 8 bases, and the junction held 9 bases outside the gene matches. The CDR3 DNA reads as TGTGCCAGCAGCTCGAATAGCGGGAGTATTGATGAGCAGTTCTTC. This encodes CASSSNSGSIDEQFF.

The chain uses TRBV27 and TRBJ1-2; D is unresolved. Trimming removed 2 bases at V and 0 bases at J, with 4 bases between. Germline CDR1 is MNHEY and CDR2 is SMNVEV (reference sequence). CDR3 length equals 13 residues. Here the CDR3 reads CASSLHANYGYTF. CDR3 bases: TGTGCCAGCAGTTTACACGCTAACTATGGCTACACCTTC.

For the CDR3, the DNA is TGCGCCAGCAGCCACCCCGGACAGGAAAGCACAGATACGCAGTATTTT. Translating it yields CASSHPGQESTDTQYF. The rearrangement links TRBV4-1 to TRBJ2-3; 7 nucleotides match TRBD1. V lost 3 bases, J lost 0 bases, and 6 bases stayed unmatched. Per germline, CDR1 MGHRA and CDR2 YSYEKL. The CDR3 contains 16 residues.

The V call is TRBV11-1, the J call TRBJ2-7; possibly TRBD2 for D (5 bases). V dropped 1 base and J dropped 6 bases, with 7 bases sitting between them. This CDR3 region has 12 residues. The germline V gene encodes CDR1 SGHAT and CDR2 FQDESV (reference sequence). The CDR3 sequence is CASSLGGSEQYF. CDR3 sequence (DNA): TGTGCCAGCAGCTTAGGAGGGAGCGAGCAGTACTTC. Full variable domain (rest looked up from reference TRBV11-1 and TRBJ2-7): EAEVAQSPRYKITEKSQAVAFWCDPISGHATLYWYRQILGQGPELLVQFQDESVVDDSQLPKDRFSAERLKGVDSTLKIQPAELGDSAMYLCASSLGGSEQYFGPGTRLTVT.

J is TRBJ2-2 and V is TRBV4-2; TRBD1 is a possible D gene (5 bases). The CDR3 runs 14 residues. Trimming removed 4 bases at V and 3 bases at J, with 9 bases between. Germline-derived CDR1 and CDR2 are LGHNA and YNFKEQ. CDR3 loop: CASSPQADTGELFF. CDR3 sequence (DNA): TGTGCCAGCAGCCCACAGGCTGACACCGGGGAGCTGTTTTTT.

V and J are TRBV7-3 and TRBJ2-1; a weak D match, TRBD2 (6 bases). V lost 5 bases and J lost 8, with 25 bases in between. The length of the CDR3 is 17 residues. From germline, CDR1 is SGHTA and CDR2 FQGTGA. CDR3 nucleotide sequence: TGTGCCAGCAGCGCGGGGCTAGGGTCTGTGGGAGGAGATGAGCAGTTCTTC. As protein: CASSAGLGSVGGDEQFF. The complete variable domain, with remaining parts taken from reference TRBV7-3 and TRBJ2-1, reads GAGVSQTPSNKVTEKGKYVELRCDPISGHTALYWYRQSLGQGPEFLIYFQGTGAADDSGLPNDRFFAVRPEGSVSTLKIQRTERGDSAVYLCASSAGLGSVGGDEQFFGPGTRLTVL.

The chain combines TRBV28 with TRBJ2-5; D is unclear. CDR3 length: 12 amino acids. Germline V gene sequence: CDR1 MDHEN, CDR2 SYDVKM. The V and J ends lost 5 bases and 4 bases respectively, with 8 bases between them. The CDR3 region is CASSPVRETQYF. Here the CDR3 DNA reads TGTGCCAGCAGTCCCGTTAGAGAGACCCAGTACTTC.

The DNA for the CDR3 is TGCGCCAGCAGCCGAGCAGGGGGCGACTATGGCTACACCTTC. Its protein product is CASSRAGGDYGYTF. The chain employs TRBV4-3 and TRBJ1-2, with 8 bases fitting TRBD1. The CDR3 runs to 14 residues. V dropped 4 bases and J dropped 3; count of bases not matched to a gene: 4. Germline lookup yields CDR1 LGHNA and CDR2 YSLEER.

CDR3 coding DNA: TGTGCCAGCAGCTTAGGCAGAGGGAACACTGAAGCTTTCTTT. Protein: CASSLGRGNTEAFF. The chain is built from TRBV7-9 and TRBJ1-1; D remains ambiguous. Germline V gene sequence: CDR1 SEHNR, CDR2 FQNEAQ (reference sequence). The length of the CDR3 is 14 residues. Trimming removed 1 base from V and 1 base from J, with 7 bases in between.

This rearrangement joins TRBV10-3 to TRBJ2-7, with TRBD2 matching 9 bases. Losses at the gene ends were 1 base for V and 6 bases for J; bases not matched to a gene: 7. Germline V CDR1 and CDR2: ENHRY, SYGVKD. The CDR3 is 15 amino acids. The DNA of the CDR3 is TGTGCCATCAGTGAGTTAGGCGGGAGGGCCAGCGAGCAGTACTTC. This translates into CAISELGGRASEQYF.

The chain uses TRBV6-6 and TRBJ2-5; D remains ambiguous. Per the germline V gene, CDR1 is MNHNY and CDR2 is SVGAGI (reference sequence). Trimming took 5 bases from V and 4 from J, leaving 11 bases between them. CDR3 length: 13 amino acids. For the CDR3, the DNA is TGTGCCAGCAGTACCCGACCGATAGAGACCCAGTACTTC. Amino acids: CASSTRPIETQYF.

This chain connects TRBV19 to TRBJ1-1; no clear D gene. Germline assignment: CDR1 LNHDA and CDR2 SQIVND (reference sequence). The CDR3 is made up of 9 amino acids. Between the trimmed V and J ends, which lost 8 bases and 5 bases, there was a span of 3 bases. Here the CDR3 DNA reads TGTGCCAGTGGGACTGAAGCTTTCTTT. Amino acid sequence: CASGTEAFF.

V is TRBV5-1 and J is TRBJ2-7, with TRBD1 matching over 7 bases. In germline, CDR1 is SGHRS, CDR2 YFSETQ. Trimming cost V 3 bases and J 0 bases; bases outside gene matches: 3. This CDR3 has 14 residues. The chain's CDR3 is CASSSRDSSYEQYF. The CDR3 DNA is TGCGCCAGCAGCTCCCGGGACAGCTCCTACGAGCAGTACTTC. The full variable domain, in which reference TRBV5-1 and TRBJ2-7 provide the parts outside the CDR3, is KAGVTQTPRYLIKTRGQQVTLSCSPISGHRSVSWYQQTPGQGLQFLFEYFSETQRNKGNFPGRFSGRQFSNSRSEMNVSTLELGDSALYLCASSSRDSSYEQYFGPGTRLTVT.

V and J are TRBV19 and TRBJ2-7; D possibly corresponds to TRBD2 (6 bases). Trimming took off 10 bases at V and 2 bases at J, with 15 bases between the two ends. Germline loops: CDR1 LNHDA, CDR2 SQIVND (reference sequence). The CDR3 sequence is 13 residues long. The CDR3 DNA reads TGTGCCACCACTGGGGGGACCCCCTACGAGCAGTACTTC. Translation: CATTGGTPYEQYF.